This TCR beta chain is from a study of cytomegalovirus exposure and HLA in healthy donors. General study points: Earlier analysis looked at TCR beta V segments, and most were productive about 87% or about 30% of the time. Later analysis found that TCR beta chains associated with HLA were more clonally expanded than other, equally common chains.

The CDR3 length is 15 residues. The trim removed 5 bases at V and 8 bases at J, leaving 7 bases unmatched. Germline V gene lookup returns CDR1 SEHNR and CDR2 FQNEAQ (reference sequence). 60 Vbeta and 13 Jbeta primers were used in PCR. TCRdb's copy holds only in-frame clones and misses some; the assay was immunoSEQ multiplex PCR. Of 150,000 to 180,000 clones in the sample, roughly three quarters were seen once. This clone was seen more than once but under ten times. Its cognate antigen is unknown. The specimen sequenced was PBMCs. This clonotype was obtained from a man aged 25-40 years in good health and CMV-seropositive. This chain connects TRBV7-9 to TRBJ1-4, with TRBD1 matching over 11 bases. CDR3 amino acids: CASSADRGRWEKLFF. The CDR3 nucleotides read TGTGCCAGCAGCGCGGACAGGGGGCGTTGGGAAAAACTGTTTTTT.